Detailed here is one TCR beta chain. Its antigen is as yet unknown. The sample comes from a study of T cell responses to AZD1222 COVID-19 vaccine. CDR1 is ENHRY and CDR2 is SYGVKD in the germline V gene. V was shortened by 4 bases and J by 4 bases, with 11 bases between the two germline ends. The CDR3 length is 14 residues. Sequencing was performed with immunoSEQ multiplex PCR; in TCRdb, only in-frame clones are kept and a portion is missing. In the table there are 150,000 to 200,000 clones, 90% of which are singletons. The study's findings and limits: Spike as a whole was targeted by vaccine-associated CD4 TCRs, dominant at 160-218 and 743-854. Recipients of AZD1222 seropositive at baseline numbered only 5 or 6. Donors skewed white British and female; clonal diversity was possibly underestimated. Spike-specific TCR breadth and depth were elevated following two AZD1222 doses.

The chain joins TRBV10-3 to TRBJ1-3; D might be TRBD1 (6 bases). This receptor was taken from an adult who received the AZD1222 COVID-19 vaccine. Sample: peripheral blood, taken 28 days after the second AZD1222 dose. CDR3 in amino acids: CAISAGGGGNTIYF. The CDR3 bases are TGTGCCATCAGTGCGGGAGGGGGAGGAAACACCATATATTTT.